The 8 T cell receptor beta chains in this list originate from one sample, sequenced in a study of response to subunit inactivated influenza vaccine. TCRdb reprocessed the RT-PCR reads via MiXCR and lists one record per CDR3 protein. The sample holds about 170,000 distinct CDR3 sequences, roughly a tenth seen once. The sample in question was CD8+ T cells sorted from PBMCs, obtained around 25 months after vaccination. The receptors stem from a man between 50 and 69 years old who received an inactivated influenza vaccine.

This clonotype turned up a few times. This chain uses TRBV7-2 with TRBJ2-2; 10 positions match TRBD2. V lost 5 bases to trimming and J lost 4 bases; unmatched junction nucleotides: 4. This CDR3 contains 15 residues. Germline-derived CDR1 and CDR2 are SGHTA and FQGNSA. The CDR3 here is CASSSSGGPTGELFF. CDR3 in DNA: TGTGCCAGCAGCAGTAGCGGGGGGCCCACCGGGGAGCTGTTTTTT.

This clonotype was counted a few times. This chain joins TRBV20-1 and TRBJ2-7, with D maybe TRBD2 (6 bases). The germline V and J ends were trimmed by 4 bases and 0 bases, with 19 bases remaining between them. The CDR3 length is 16 residues. The germline CDR1 and CDR2 sequences are DFQATT and SNEGSKA (reference sequence). CDR3 in amino acids: CSAKDLGGTSSYEQYF. Written as DNA, the CDR3 is TGCAGTGCTAAAGATTTGGGCGGGACGAGCTCCTACGAGCAGTACTTC.

Here the CDR3 DNA reads TGTGCCAGCAGTTTACCGGGACAGGGGCACAATGAGCAGTTCTTC. Translated, it gives CASSLPGQGHNEQFF. This chain links TRBV28 with TRBJ2-1, with TRBD1 matching over 10 bases. Germline V gene sequence: CDR1 MDHEN, CDR2 SYDVKM. The CDR3 sequence is 15 residues long. J lost 5 bases, V lost 2 bases, and 3 bases had no gene match.

The sample holds one count of this clonotype. The rearrangement uses TRBV9 and TRBJ2-7; 7 bases align to TRBD2. The length of the CDR3 is 19 residues. With 3 bases clipped from V and 7 bases from J, the junction kept 25 bases outside the gene matches. Germline CDR1 is SGDLS and CDR2 is YYNGEE. This CDR3 reads CASSGGGETPGLPVGEQYF. The CDR3 DNA reads as TGTGCCAGCAGCGGCGGCGGGGAGACACCGGGACTACCGGTGGGTGAGCAGTACTTC.

The chain recombines TRBV6-1 with TRBJ1-5; 7 nucleotides line up with TRBD1. Germline-derived CDR1 and CDR2 are MNHNS and SASEGT. The CDR3 covers 13 residues. J gave up 6 bases and V 3 bases, and 2 bases lay outside the gene matches. CDR3 bases: TGTGCCAGCAGTGAGACAGGGCGTCAGCCCCAGCATTTT. Its translation is CASSETGRQPQHF.

The sample holds a few counts of this clonotype. The gene calls are TRBV14 and TRBJ1-5, with TRBD1 identical over 9 bases. This CDR3 is built from 16 residues. J lost 7 bases, V lost 0 bases, and 7 bases had no gene match. From germline, CDR1 is SGHDN and CDR2 FVKESK. Here the CDR3 DNA reads TGTGCCAGCAGCCAAGATAAGACAGGGGGAAACCAGCCCCAGCATTTT. This gives the protein CASSQDKTGGNQPQHF.

The V gene is TRBV14, the J gene TRBJ2-7; TRBD1 might be the D (6 bases). This CDR3 region has 14 residues. Germline V CDR1 and CDR2: SGHDN, FVKESK. Deletions cut 2 bases from V and 3 bases from J, with 11 bases between. The CDR3 loop is CASSQSPGVYEQYF. CDR3 in DNA: TGTGCCAGCAGCCAAAGTCCAGGGGTCTACGAGCAGTACTTC.

The chain combines TRBV28 with TRBJ2-3; TRBD2 matches at 9 bases. V shed 11 bases and J 2 bases; nucleotides not matched to a gene: 5. This CDR3 comprises 13 residues. CDR1 MDHEN and CDR2 SYDVKM come from the germline V gene. The CDR3 spells CAWSGGYTDTQYF. The CDR3 coding sequence is TGTGCCTGGAGCGGGGGGTACACAGATACGCAGTATTTT.